The clone carrying this TCR beta chain has more than one count but fewer than ten. This entry belongs to a study of T cells in localized non-small cell lung cancer. Trimming took 5 bases from V and 4 from J, leaving 14 bases between them. Germline values: CDR1 LNHDA, CDR2 SQIVND (reference sequence). The CDR3 totals 14 residues. Produced via immunoSEQ multiplex PCR; TCRdb's table is partial and in-frame only. This sample has approximately 3,000 clones; 27% occur once, and the top ten carry roughly 20%. J is TRBJ1-2 and V is TRBV19, with a weak D call TRBD1 (6 bases). The clonotype originates from a female donor of 60 years or more with stage I squamous cell lung carcinoma. The sequencing here drew on normal lung tissue next to the tumor, taken before any cancer treatment. The CDR3 DNA sequence: TGTGCCAGTAGTCACATTGGACAGTCCTATGGCTACACCTTC. This codes for CASSHIGQSYGYTF.